This T cell receptor beta chain originates from a study of metastatic and nonmetastatic thyroid tumors. Study details: Blood and tumor or nodule tissue repertoires from malignant and benign thyroid patients were compared.

The germline gives CDR1 SGDLS, CDR2 YYNGEE. This CDR3 region has 12 residues. Trimming left V 3 bases short and J 1 base short, with 4 bases between. Regarding the study as a whole: As reported, TCR beta diversity in blood and tumor was significantly higher in malignant thyroid tumors than in benign nodules.

Every patient underwent thyroid surgery untreated. This clone was counted many times. The antigen is undetermined. TCRdb reanalyzed the PCR reads with MiXCR. The sample includes about 59,000 clones, under 20% of them seen just once. The chain combines TRBV9 with TRBJ1-2, with no clear D. The clonotype was recovered from a male donor with papillary thyroid cancer or a benign thyroid nodule (not recorded which). Some clones in this sample may be carry-over from other donors' samples. Sample: blood. The CDR3 DNA follows: TGTGCCAGCAGCGCCCTTAACTATGGCTACACCTTC. As protein: CASSALNYGYTF.